One and the same sample provided the 22 T cell receptor beta chains below, sequenced in a study of STAT3 mutations in large granular lymphocyte leukemia. Profiling relied on immunoSEQ multiplex PCR, and the TCRdb table lists in-frame clones only, not all of them. The sample includes over 15,000 clones, roughly 91% seen only once; the top ten take 8.7%. The antigens for these receptors are not known. Overall study results and limits: In T-cell large granular lymphocyte leukemia, about half of patients showed multiple immunodominant subclonotypes.

Sequenced: peripheral blood mononuclear cells. The receptors shown here come from a woman aged 45-65 years with T-cell large granular lymphocyte leukemia. Some clones in this sample may be carry-over from other donors' samples.

The genes are TRBV30 and TRBJ2-1; the match to TRBD1 covers 12 bases. Germline V CDR1 and CDR2: GTSNPN, SVGIG (reference sequence). The CDR3 runs to 15 residues. J was trimmed by 8 bases and V by 7 bases; bases with no gene match: 12. CDR3 loop: CASSWGQGAFHEQFF. The CDR3 nucleotides read TGTGCCTCCTCCTGGGGACAGGGGGCATTTCATGAGCAGTTCTTC. Combining the CDR3 with reference TRBV30 and TRBJ2-1 gives the whole variable domain SQTIHQWPATLVQPVGSPLSLECTVEGTSNPNLYWYRQAAGRGLQLLFYSVGIGQISSEVPQNLSASRPQDRQFILSSKKLLLSDSGFYLCASSWGQGAFHEQFFGPGTRLTVL.

There are a few counts of this clone. CDR3: CASSFRSGLGTQYF. The CDR3 DNA is TGTGCCAGCAGCTTCCGTAGCGGGCTGGGGACCCAGTACTTC. The V gene is TRBV7-9, the J gene TRBJ2-5; 7 positions agree with TRBD2. V lost 3 bases and J lost 7; bases outside the gene matches: 8. Germline CDR1 is SEHNR and CDR2 is FQNEAQ (reference sequence). This CDR3 spans 14 amino acids.

This sequence joins TRBV7-2 and TRBJ2-5; 7 positions agree with TRBD1. Germline lookup yields CDR1 SGHTA and CDR2 FQGNSA. This CDR3 contains 15 residues. V shed 1 base, J shed 1 base, and the junction held 3 bases outside the gene matches. The CDR3 coding sequence is TGTGCCAGCAGCTTAGACAGGGGCCTCCAAGAGACCCAGTACTTC. This sequence encodes CASSLDRGLQETQYF.

The chain employs TRBV6-1 and TRBJ2-2; TRBD2 is a possible D gene (5 bases). Trimming shortened V by 3 bases and J by 5 bases, and 16 bases separated the two germline ends. Germline loops: CDR1 MNHNS, CDR2 SASEGT. This CDR3 contains 16 residues. CDR3 bases: TGTGCCAGCAGTGAGCTAGCTGGCGCAATTACCGGGGAGCTGTTTTTT. This translates into CASSELAGAITGELFF.

This rearrangement joins TRBV28 to TRBJ1-5, with 8 bases aligning to TRBD1. Germline-derived CDR1 and CDR2 are MDHEN and SYDVKM. The junction had 11 bases not matched to a gene; V was cut back by 3 bases and J by 4 bases. The CDR3 is 17 residues long. The CDR3 DNA sequence: TGTGCCAGCAGTTTGGCCCCCCGGACAGGGACTAATCAGCCCCAGCATTTT. Translating gives CASSLAPRTGTNQPQHF.

The chain uses TRBV30 and TRBJ1-1, with TRBD1 matching over 9 bases. CDR3 size: 15 residues. Trimming removed 3 bases from V and 6 bases from J; junction bases left unmatched: 11. From germline, CDR1 is GTSNPN and CDR2 SVGIG (reference sequence). The CDR3 is CAWSFTGTGIPEAFF. As DNA, the CDR3 is TGTGCCTGGAGCTTCACCGGGACAGGGATCCCTGAAGCTTTCTTT.

The rearrangement uses TRBV18 and TRBJ1-1; no clear D gene. V lost 3 bases, J lost 1 base, and 6 bases lay in between. CDR3 length equals 13 residues. The germline CDR1 and CDR2 sequences are KGHSH and LQKENI. The CDR3 sequence: CASSPTRNTEAFF. The CDR3 nucleotides read TGTGCCAGCTCACCGACAAGGAACACTGAAGCTTTCTTT. The entire variable domain, with the rest obtained from reference TRBV18 and TRBJ1-1, is as follows: NAGVMQNPRHLVRRRGQEARLRCSPMKGHSHVYWYRQLPEEGLKFMVYLQKENIIDESGMPKERFSAEFPKEGPSILRIQQVVRGDSAAYFCASSPTRNTEAFFGQGTRLTVV.

The genes are TRBV7-9 and TRBJ2-3, with 7 bases aligning to TRBD2. V was pared by 4 bases and J by 0 bases, with 7 bases of the junction left unmatched. Germline assignment: CDR1 SEHNR and CDR2 FQNEAQ (reference sequence). CDR3 length: 16 amino acids. This CDR3 is CASSSRGRTSTDTQYF. CDR3 nucleotide sequence: TGTGCCAGCAGCTCCCGCGGGAGAACTAGCACAGATACGCAGTATTTT.

The chain has TRBV30 and TRBJ2-5; D remains unclear. The CDR3 spans 13 residues. Germline CDR1 is GTSNPN and CDR2 is SVGIG (reference sequence). The ends were cut back, 0 bases at V and 3 bases at J, with 8 bases in the middle. CDR3 in amino acids: CAWSVTQEETQYF. DNA of the CDR3: TGTGCCTGGAGTGTAACCCAAGAAGAGACCCAGTACTTC.

The genes are TRBV11-2 and TRBJ1-1; D gene ambiguous. V dropped 3 bases and J dropped 1 base, with 6 bases sitting between them. Germline V gene lookup returns CDR1 SGHAT and CDR2 FQNNGV. The CDR3 is 13 amino acids. The CDR3 DNA sequence: TGTGCCAGCAGCTTTGGTGAGAACACTGAAGCTTTCTTT. Translated, it gives CASSFGENTEAFF.

The genes are TRBV13 and TRBJ2-3; tentatively, D is TRBD2 (5 bases). The germline V gene has CDR1 PRHDT and CDR2 FYEKMQ (reference sequence). The CDR3 sequence is 14 residues long. V gave up 5 bases and J gave up 6 bases, with 15 bases separating them. The CDR3: CASSEGRIGDTQYF. CDR3 in DNA: TGTGCCAGCAGCGAAGGGAGAATTGGGGATACGCAGTATTTT.

Notes on this clone: Relative to the germline gene, one junction end is altered; a read error may explain this. The chain uses TRBV6-6 and TRBJ2-7; the match to TRBD2 covers 10 bases. CDR1 MNHNY and CDR2 SVGAGI come from the germline V gene (reference sequence). This CDR3 is 13 amino acids long. In DNA form, the CDR3 reads TGTGCCAGCAGTTACTCGGCTAGCGGGAGTGGGGACTTC. Protein: CASSYSASGSGDF.

The V and J genes are TRBV4-2 and TRBJ1-5; 7 bases line up with TRBD1. The V gene end was trimmed by 5 bases and the J gene end by 4 bases; junction bases not matched to a gene: 5. CDR1 and CDR2 (germline): LGHNA, YNFKEQ. CDR3 length: 14 amino acids. CDR3 in amino acids: CASSDDRVNQPQHF. As DNA, the CDR3 is TGTGCCAGCAGCGATGACAGGGTAAATCAGCCCCAGCATTTT.

The V and J genes are TRBV18 and TRBJ1-4; 8 bases line up with TRBD1. Germline trimming cut 4 bases from V and 5 bases from J; bases unmatched to any gene: 6. The V gene's germline CDR1 is KGHSH and CDR2 LQKENI. The CDR3 length is 15 residues. CDR3 in DNA: TGTGCCAGCTCACTTCCAGGGGGCTCCAATGAAAAACTGTTTTTT. This gives the protein CASSLPGGSNEKLFF.

J is TRBJ1-4 and V is TRBV11-2; the match to TRBD1 covers 7 bases. Trimming took 5 bases from V and 7 from J; bases not matched to a gene: 4. The germline CDR1 and CDR2 sequences are SGHAT and FQNNGV. This CDR3 has 13 amino acids. The DNA of the CDR3 is TGTGCCAGCAGCGCTCGGGACAGTGAAAAACTGTTTTTT. This encodes CASSARDSEKLFF.

The sample holds one count of this clone. The V and J genes are TRBV27 and TRBJ2-5; D call uncertain. Germline assignment: CDR1 MNHEY and CDR2 SMNVEV (reference sequence). Trimming took 4 bases from V and 5 from J, leaving 8 bases between them. The CDR3 length is 12 residues. CDR3 residues: CASSSRRETQYF. The CDR3 nucleotides are TGTGCCAGCAGTTCCCGACGGGAGACCCAGTACTTC.

This rearrangement joins TRBV4-3 to TRBJ2-7; a possible D gene is TRBD1 (6 bases). Trimming shortened V by 0 bases and J by 0 bases, and 9 bases separated the two germline ends. Per the germline V gene, CDR1 is LGHNA and CDR2 is YSLEER. The CDR3 runs to 15 residues. This chain's CDR3 is CASSQDPDSSYEQYF. CDR3 bases: TGCGCCAGCAGCCAAGATCCGGACAGCTCCTACGAGCAGTACTTC.

The chain uses TRBV7-8 and TRBJ2-7; TRBD2 matches 12 bases. Germline loops: CDR1 SGHVS, CDR2 FQNEAQ. CDR3 size: 16 residues. Trimming removed 5 bases from V and 0 bases from J; junction bases left unmatched: 5. This CDR3 is CASSTLAGGLSYEQYF. Written as DNA, the CDR3 is TGTGCCAGCAGCACCCTAGCGGGAGGGCTCTCCTACGAGCAGTACTTC. Full variable domain (missing parts from reference TRBV7-8 and TRBJ2-7): GAGVSQSPRYKVAKRGQDVALRCDPISGHVSLFWYQQALGQGPEFLTYFQNEAQLDKSGLPSDRFFAERPEGSVSTLKIQRTQQEDSAVYLCASSTLAGGLSYEQYFGPGTRLTVT.

The V gene is TRBV7-8, the J gene TRBJ1-4; unclear D gene. CDR3 length: 12 residues. Trimming shortened V by 5 bases and J by 8 bases, and 9 bases separated the two germline ends. Germline CDR1 is SGHVS and CDR2 is FQNEAQ. The CDR3 coding sequence is TGTGCCAGCAGCCTGGTAATGGAAAAACTGTTTTTT. Translation: CASSLVMEKLFF.

V and J are TRBV5-1 and TRBJ2-7; a weak D match, TRBD1 (6 bases). Germline CDR1 is SGHRS and CDR2 is YFSETQ. V was shortened by 4 bases and J by 2 bases, with 13 bases between the two germline ends. The CDR3 length is 14 residues. The CDR3 DNA reads TGCGCCAGCAGCCCTCGGAAGGGGGCCTACGAGCAGTACTTC. Protein sequence: CASSPRKGAYEQYF.

This rearrangement joins TRBV5-1 to TRBJ2-2; D is possibly TRBD2 (6 bases). Trimming pared 5 bases from V and 1 base from J, leaving 9 bases between. The CDR3 is 14 residues long. The germline V gene encodes CDR1 SGHRS and CDR2 YFSETQ. The CDR3 DNA follows: TGCGCCAGCAGGGTCGGGGGGAACACCGGGGAGCTGTTTTTT. Amino acids: CASRVGGNTGELFF.

The chain couples TRBV28 to TRBJ1-1; possibly TRBD1 for D (5 bases). The germline V and J ends were trimmed by 10 bases and 7 bases, with 25 bases remaining between them. This CDR3 spans 15 amino acids. The germline V gene has CDR1 MDHEN and CDR2 SYDVKM. CDR3 in amino acids: CATLPNRRKQREAFF. The CDR3, as DNA: TGTGCCACCCTTCCTAACAGGCGGAAACAACGTGAAGCTTTCTTT.